This TCR beta chain was sequenced for a study of T cell responses to AZD1222 COVID-19 vaccine. The study, taken as a whole, reports: The sample set comprised mostly white British donors with more females, and clonal diversity was possibly underestimated.

TCRdb's table, derived via immunoSEQ multiplex PCR, lists solely in-frame clones and lacks some. This table holds about 140,000 clones, 88% found once. To note about this clone: Its specificity is unknown.

Sequenced here: peripheral blood, sampled 28 days after the second AZD1222 dose. The origin of this receptor is an adult who received the AZD1222 COVID-19 vaccine.

The CDR3 coding sequence is TGCGCCAGCAGCTTGGCCGAGGGGCCCCAAACTAATGAAAAACTGTTTTTT. Protein sequence: CASSLAEGPQTNEKLFF. The V gene is TRBV5-1, the J gene TRBJ1-4; TRBD1 is a possible D gene (5 bases). Germline CDR1 and CDR2: SGHRS and YFSETQ. V was shortened by 0 bases and J by 1 base, with 13 bases between the two germline ends. The CDR3 extends over 17 amino acids.